This is a list of T cell receptor beta chains from one sample in a study of PD-L1 blockade in urothelial cancer. TCRdb's copy holds only in-frame clones and misses some; the assay was immunoSEQ multiplex PCR. The sample consists of 37,000 or so clones, 84% of them appearing once. The source was PBMCs, collected around atezolizumab (anti-PD-L1) treatment. The receptors derive from a man between 60 and 75 years old with urothelial cancer. Each CDR3 is given with its conserved first and last residue. The order of the fields is V gene, J gene, D gene, clone size, CDR3 DNA, CDR3 protein. A D gene is named only where the DNA matches it firmly. Size is stated for part of the rows, as once, few or many counts, or as a class when the clone is expanded.

>TRBV29-1|TRBJ1-5|-|-
TGCAGCGTTTCCGGGGGATCCCAGAATCAGCCCCAGCATTTT
CSVSGGSQNQPQHF
>TRBV7-8|TRBJ2-5|TRBD2|-
TGTGCCAGCAGCCCTATACGTAGCGGGAGGGGAGAGACCCAGTACTTC
CASSPIRSGRGETQYF
>TRBV29-1|TRBJ1-2|TRBD1|-
TGCAGCGTTGCCCAGGGGGCGAAGATCTACACCTTC
CSVAQGAKIYTF
>TRBV19|TRBJ2-7|TRBD2|-
TGTGCCAGTAGTATGGGACTAGCGGACACCTACGAGCAGTACTTC
CASSMGLADTYEQYF
>TRBV5-4|TRBJ2-1|-|-
TGTGCCAGCAGCTTTGGTAGCGGTTCCTACAATGAGCAGTTCTTC
CASSFGSGSYNEQFF
>TRBV30|TRBJ2-6|-|few
TGTGCGCATGGCAGGGCTAGCTCTGGGGCCAACGTCCTGACTTTC
CAHGRASSGANVLTF
>TRBV7-8|TRBJ1-5|-|-
TGTGCCAGCAGCTTGCCGGGACGGGGAGGGGGTCCCCAGCATTTT
CASSLPGRGGGPQHF
>TRBV14|TRBJ1-2|TRBD1|-
TGTGCCAGCAGCCCGCAACAGGGGGCGCCGGACTATGGCTACACCTTC
CASSPQQGAPDYGYTF
>TRBV15|TRBJ1-2|-|-
TGTGCCACCAGCAGAGAGCAGGGCCCTTCGTTTGGCTACACCTTC
CATSREQGPSFGYTF
>TRBV28|TRBJ1-1|TRBD1|-
TGTGCCAGCCGTCCTCGACAGGGCCAGAGCACTGAAGCTTTCTTT
CASRPRQGQSTEAFF
>TRBV11-2|TRBJ1-1|-|-
TGTGCCAGCAGTTACACCGGGTCCACTGAAGCTTTCTTT
CASSYTGSTEAFF
>TRBV25-1|TRBJ1-6|TRBD1|-
TGTGCCAGCAGAGCCGGACAGGGCATTTCACCCCTCCACTTT
CASRAGQGISPLHF
>TRBV29-1|TRBJ2-1|TRBD2|-
TGCAGCGTCGGGGGGGCAACGGGGGGCAATGAGCAGTTCTTC
CSVGGATGGNEQFF
>TRBV9|TRBJ2-7|-|-
TGTGCCAGCAGCGTAGGGGGGGTGACTACCTACGAGCAGTACTTC
CASSVGGVTTYEQYF
>TRBV5-4|TRBJ1-1|-|-
TGTGCCAGCAGCCAGGGTACAGGACGAAACACTGAAGCTTTCTTT
CASSQGTGRNTEAFF
>TRBV7-2|TRBJ2-7|-|-
TGTGCCAGCAGCCGCCTTCGGACTAACGAGCAGTACTTC
CASSRLRTNEQYF
>TRBV7-3|TRBJ2-7|TRBD2|-
TGTGCCAGCAGCCCCGGCGGGGGGGACGAGCAGTACTTC
CASSPGGGDEQYF
>TRBV7-8|TRBJ2-7|-|-
TGTGCCAGCAGCACCCCCGGTCGAGCGCTCCACGAGCAGTACTTC
CASSTPGRALHEQYF
>TRBV18|TRBJ1-5|TRBD1|-
TGTGCCAGCTCACCACCTACAGGGGCTAGCAATCAGCCCCAGCATTTT
CASSPPTGASNQPQHF
>TRBV27|TRBJ2-2|TRBD1|-
TGTGCCAGCAGTTTATCACGGACAGGGTCCGGGGAGCTGTTTTTT
CASSLSRTGSGELFF
>TRBV18|TRBJ1-1|-|-
TGTGCCAGCTCACCACAGCCTCTGAACACTGAAGCTTTCTTT
CASSPQPLNTEAFF
>TRBV7-3|TRBJ2-2|TRBD1|-
TGTGCCAGCAGCCCTGGGACAGTGAACACCGGGGAGCTGTTTTTT
CASSPGTVNTGELFF
>TRBV2|TRBJ1-5|-|-
TGTGCCAGCAGTGTAGACAGGCCTAGCAATCAGCCCCAGCATTTT
CASSVDRPSNQPQHF
>TRBV29-1|TRBJ2-1|TRBD2|-
TGCAGCGTCCCCGGCAGCGAAGGACTAGCTTCCTACAATGAGCAGTTCTTC
CSVPGSEGLASYNEQFF
>TRBV5-1|TRBJ1-4|TRBD1|-
TGCGCCAGCAGCTCCTCTCGGACAGGGGGCGATGAAAAACTGTTTTTT
CASSSSRTGGDEKLFF
>TRBV2|TRBJ1-1|TRBD1|-
TGTGCCAGCAACAGGGGCGCGAACACTGAAGCTTTCTTT
CASNRGANTEAFF
>TRBV7-9|TRBJ2-1|-|-
TGTGCCAGCAGCTTGGGCGACGCGGGAAACAATGAGCAGTTCTTC
CASSLGDAGNNEQFF
>TRBV9|TRBJ2-3|-|-
TGTGCCAGCAGCGGGTCCCCGGCAGATACGCAGTATTTT
CASSGSPADTQYF
>TRBV18|TRBJ2-1|-|-
TGTGCCAGCTCACCACCCTCGGGGGACAATGAGCAGTTCTTC
CASSPPSGDNEQFF
>TRBV5-4|TRBJ2-7|TRBD1|-
TGTGCCAGCAGCGTGGACAGGGGATCCTACGAGCAGTACTTC
CASSVDRGSYEQYF
>TRBV9|TRBJ2-5|-|-
TGTGCCAGCAGCCCCGGACAGTTCCAAGAGACCCAGTACTTC
CASSPGQFQETQYF
>TRBV6-1|TRBJ1-5|TRBD1|few
TGTGCCAGCAGCCTAGGGACAGGGGCGGCTCAGCCCCAGCATTTT
CASSLGTGAAQPQHF